Presented here are 18 T cell receptor beta chains from one specimen sequenced in a study of lymphopenia after photon versus proton radiotherapy. The repertoire was sequenced with immunoSEQ multiplex PCR; TCRdb's copy has only in-frame clones and lacks some. The sample lists around 7,500 clones, approximately 91% occurring once. Sample: peripheral blood, taken from a patient treated with photon-based radiotherapy. The receptors were sampled from a woman aged 70-85 years with pancreatic cancer.

The rearrangement links TRBV5-5 to TRBJ2-7; D remains ambiguous. The length of the CDR3 is 15 residues. V lost 0 bases to trimming and J lost 2 bases, with 12 bases between them. The germline V gene has CDR1 SGHKS and CDR2 YYEKEE (reference sequence). This CDR3 is CASSLGSTTAYEQYF. CDR3 nucleotide sequence: TGTGCCAGCAGCTTGGGATCAACCACCGCCTACGAGCAGTACTTC.

The chain employs TRBV10-3 and TRBJ2-2, with a weak D call TRBD1 (5 bases). CDR1 and CDR2 (germline): ENHRY, SYGVKD. Deletions cut 11 bases from V and 3 bases from J, with 13 bases between. The CDR3 length is 13 residues. This CDR3 reads CAAKDKDTGELFF. In DNA, the CDR3 is TGTGCCGCTAAGGACAAAGACACCGGGGAGCTGTTTTTT.

The chain couples TRBV1 to TRBJ2-7; TRBD2 is the table's D call, not checked against the DNA. TRBV1 corresponds to a pseudogene. This CDR3 has 15 residues. The CDR3 nucleotides are TGCACCAGCAGCCAAAGGCGGGAGGGCTCCTACGAGCAGTACTTC. Translating it yields CTSSQRREGSYEQYF.

The chain links TRBV14 to TRBJ2-7; no clear D gene. Trimming removed 3 bases at V and 6 bases at J, with 12 bases between. Germline assignment: CDR1 SGHDN and CDR2 FVKESK. This CDR3 has 13 amino acids. The CDR3 coding sequence is TGTGCCAGCAGCCATGCGACCTGGGGCGAGCAGTACTTC. Residues: CASSHATWGEQYF.

This sequence joins TRBV7-2 and TRBJ2-5, with 8 nucleotides matching TRBD2. CDR1 and CDR2 from the germline V gene are SGHTA and FQGNSA. Trimming cost V 0 bases and J 5 bases; bases outside gene matches: 11. The CDR3 extends over 17 amino acids. The CDR3 protein is CASSLALSGIKRETQYF. The CDR3 nucleotides are TGTGCCAGCAGCTTAGCACTTAGCGGGATAAAGCGGGAGACCCAGTACTTC. The whole variable domain, remainder taken from reference TRBV7-2 and TRBJ2-5, is GAGVSQSPSNKVTEKGKDVELRCDPISGHTALYWYRQSLGQGLEFLIYFQGNSAPDKSGLPSDRFSAERTGGSVSTLTIQRTQQEDSAVYLCASSLALSGIKRETQYFGPGTRLLVL.

J is TRBJ2-1 and V is TRBV7-9; the D is unclear. The V and J ends lost 6 bases and 5 bases respectively, with 14 bases between them. Germline V gives CDR1 SEHNR, CDR2 FQNEAQ (reference sequence). The CDR3 sequence is 14 residues long. As DNA, the CDR3 is TGTGCCAGCAGTACCGTGGATGCCCACAATGAGCAGTTCTTC. Encoded protein: CASSTVDAHNEQFF.

The chain has TRBV11-2 and TRBJ1-1, with 8 bases matching TRBD1. CDR3 length: 19 residues. Germline trimming cut 7 bases from V and 8 bases from J; bases unmatched to any gene: 27. Looked up from germline, CDR1 is SGHAT and CDR2 is FQNNGV. CDR3 DNA sequence: TGTGCCAGCACCTTGGGGAGGGGCCGTGGACAGGGCCTTGGTCCCGAAGCTTTCTTT. Protein product: CASTLGRGRGQGLGPEAFF.

This rearrangement joins TRBV7-3 to TRBJ2-1; D is unclear. Between the trimmed V and J ends, which lost 1 base and 9 bases, there was a span of 19 bases. Germline lookup yields CDR1 SGHTA and CDR2 FQGTGA. The CDR3 loop spans 16 amino acids. CDR3 loop: CASSLIGPGAWTEQFF. In DNA form, the CDR3 reads TGTGCCAGCAGCTTAATAGGGCCAGGTGCTTGGACTGAGCAGTTCTTC. Full variable domain (remainder filled in from reference TRBV7-3 and TRBJ2-1): GAGVSQTPSNKVTEKGKYVELRCDPISGHTALYWYRQSLGQGPEFLIYFQGTGAADDSGLPNDRFFAVRPEGSVSTLKIQRTERGDSAVYLCASSLIGPGAWTEQFFGPGTRLTVL.

This chain uses TRBV30 with TRBJ1-1, with D maybe TRBD1 (5 bases). CDR3 length equals 13 residues. Trimming shortened V by 0 bases and J by 3 bases, and 8 bases separated the two germline ends. Germline V gene data show CDR1 as GTSNPN and CDR2 as SVGIG (reference sequence). DNA for the CDR3: TGTGCCTGGAGTGTCGCAGGGTACACTGAAGCTTTCTTT. It specifies CAWSVAGYTEAFF.

This sequence joins TRBV18 and TRBJ2-1; 9 bases match TRBD2. The CDR3 spans 17 residues. With 3 bases clipped from V and 6 bases from J, the junction kept 12 bases outside the gene matches. In germline, CDR1 is KGHSH, CDR2 LQKENI. The DNA for the CDR3 is TGTGCCAGCTCACCTTATTTCCCGGGACTAGCAGTCAATGAGCAGTTCTTC. Translated: CASSPYFPGLAVNEQFF.

This clone has just one count. The J gene is TRBJ2-7, the V gene TRBV10-3; D uncertain. Germline values: CDR1 ENHRY, CDR2 SYGVKD. This CDR3 is 16 amino acids long. Trimming took off 4 bases at V and 2 bases at J, with 18 bases between the two ends. The CDR3 DNA reads as TGTGCCATCAGTGTTTCAAAGTGGACGGAGACCTACGAGCAGTACTTC. Translated, it gives CAISVSKWTETYEQYF.

The rearrangement links TRBV6-5 to TRBJ2-3; D gene unclear. CDR3 length: 15 amino acids. Trimming shortened V by 2 bases and J by 0 bases, and 9 bases separated the two germline ends. CDR1 and CDR2 (germline): MNHEY, SVGAGI. The CDR3 DNA is TGTGCCAGCAGTTACAACCGACCTAGCACAGATACGCAGTATTTT. It is translated as CASSYNRPSTDTQYF.

The V and J genes are TRBV11-1 and TRBJ2-3, with no clear D. The V end was cut by 5 bases, the J end by 0 bases, with 3 bases between. Germline V gives CDR1 SGHAT, CDR2 FQDESV (reference sequence). CDR3 length: 12 amino acids. The chain's CDR3 is CASSISTDTQYF. CDR3 bases: TGTGCCAGCAGCATTAGCACAGATACGCAGTATTTT.

The chain carries TRBV6-1 and TRBJ2-7, with 11 bases lining up with TRBD2. The CDR3 is 14 residues long. Germline V lookup: CDR1 MNHNS, CDR2 SASEGT. V trimming: 8 bases; J trimming: 3 bases; junction bases outside the gene matches: 6. DNA of the CDR3: TGTGCCAGCGCTACTAGCGGGAGTATCTACGAGCAGTACTTC. Its translation: CASATSGSIYEQYF.

This clone was recorded only once. The chain employs TRBV4-1 and TRBJ1-1; D is ambiguous. Germline V gene lookup returns CDR1 MGHRA and CDR2 YSYEKL. CDR3 length: 15 residues. With 0 bases removed from V and 7 bases from J, the gap between germline ends came to 15 bases. As DNA, the CDR3 is TGCGCCAGCAGCCAAGATCCTGGACGAGAATATGAAGCTTTCTTT. This sequence encodes CASSQDPGREYEAFF.

This clone was counted a few times. This chain joins TRBV12-5 and TRBJ2-3, with D perhaps TRBD1 (6 bases). Germline CDR1 and CDR2: LGHNT and FRNRAP. This CDR3 has 16 amino acids. Between the trimmed V and J ends, which lost 1 base and 0 bases, there was a span of 11 bases. CDR3 residues: CASGLGTVWSTDTQYF. The CDR3 region has the DNA TGTGCTAGTGGTTTGGGGACAGTTTGGAGCACAGATACGCAGTATTTT.

V gene TRBV29-1 combines with J gene TRBJ2-5; D not resolved. V gave up 8 bases and J gave up 8 bases, with 18 bases separating them. The CDR3 is 12 residues long. Germline loops: CDR1 SQVTM, CDR2 ANQGSEA. This chain's CDR3 is CSPKGPDQTQYF. As DNA, the CDR3 is TGCAGCCCCAAAGGACCGGATCAAACCCAGTACTTC.

This rearrangement joins TRBV5-4 to TRBJ2-3, with a possible D match to TRBD1 (6 bases). Germline CDR1 and CDR2: SGHNT and YYREEE (reference sequence). This CDR3 spans 14 amino acids. V shed 4 bases and J shed 4 bases, with 13 bases lying between them. CDR3 amino acids: CASSGGQYPDTQYF. CDR3 in DNA: TGTGCCAGCAGCGGGGGACAATACCCAGATACGCAGTATTTT.